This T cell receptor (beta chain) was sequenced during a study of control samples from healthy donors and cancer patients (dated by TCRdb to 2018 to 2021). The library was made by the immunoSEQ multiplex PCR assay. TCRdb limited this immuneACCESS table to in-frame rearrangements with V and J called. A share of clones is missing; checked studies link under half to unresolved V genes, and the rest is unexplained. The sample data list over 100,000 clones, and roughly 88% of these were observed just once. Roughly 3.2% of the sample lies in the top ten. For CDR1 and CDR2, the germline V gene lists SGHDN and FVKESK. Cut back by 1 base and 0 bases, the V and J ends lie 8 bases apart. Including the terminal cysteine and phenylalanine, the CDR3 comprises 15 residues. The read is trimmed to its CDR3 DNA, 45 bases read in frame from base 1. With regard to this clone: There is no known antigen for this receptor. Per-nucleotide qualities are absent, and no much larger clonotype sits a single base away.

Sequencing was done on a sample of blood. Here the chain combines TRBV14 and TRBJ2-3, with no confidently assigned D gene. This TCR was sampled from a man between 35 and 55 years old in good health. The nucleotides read TGTGCCAGCAGCCAAGTGCTGGGCAGCACAGATACGCAGTATTTT. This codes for CASSQVLGSTDTQYF.